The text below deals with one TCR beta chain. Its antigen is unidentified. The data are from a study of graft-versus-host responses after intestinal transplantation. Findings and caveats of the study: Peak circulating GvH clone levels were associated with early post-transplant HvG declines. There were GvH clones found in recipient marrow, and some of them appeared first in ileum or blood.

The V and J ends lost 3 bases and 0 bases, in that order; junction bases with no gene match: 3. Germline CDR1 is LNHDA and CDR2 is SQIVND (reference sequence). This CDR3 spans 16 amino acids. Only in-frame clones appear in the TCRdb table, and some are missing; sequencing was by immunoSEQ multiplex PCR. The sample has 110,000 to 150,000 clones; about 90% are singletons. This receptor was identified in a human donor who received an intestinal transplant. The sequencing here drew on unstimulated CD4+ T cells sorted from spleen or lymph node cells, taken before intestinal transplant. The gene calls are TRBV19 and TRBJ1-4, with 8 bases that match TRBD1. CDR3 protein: CASSIPGGSTNEKLFF. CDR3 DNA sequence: TGTGCCAGTAGTATCCCAGGGGGCTCAACTAATGAAAAACTGTTTTTT.